This T cell receptor (beta chain) was found in a study of T-cell reconstitution after alpha-beta-depleted transplantation in children. In its sample, this clonotype was seen many times. Preparing the TCRbeta library involved the use of unique molecular identifiers. TCRdb recomputed calls from the PCR reads with MiXCR, one row per CDR3 protein. Among about 200,000 distinct CDR3 sequences listed, 14% to 15% were seen once. Germline values: CDR1 ENHRY, CDR2 SYGVKD. Trimming removed 5 bases at V and 2 bases at J, with 11 bases between. The CDR3 is 14 amino acids. The source material was PBMCs from the stem cell graft donor, sampled from the stem cell graft. The rearrangement links TRBV10-3 to TRBJ2-3; D not certain. This receptor was identified in a human donor who donated a stem cell graft to a child with acute lymphoblastic leukemia. DNA for the CDR3: TGTGCCATCAGTCCCAGTAGTCCCACAGATACGCAGTATTTT. Amino acids: CAISPSSPTDTQYF.